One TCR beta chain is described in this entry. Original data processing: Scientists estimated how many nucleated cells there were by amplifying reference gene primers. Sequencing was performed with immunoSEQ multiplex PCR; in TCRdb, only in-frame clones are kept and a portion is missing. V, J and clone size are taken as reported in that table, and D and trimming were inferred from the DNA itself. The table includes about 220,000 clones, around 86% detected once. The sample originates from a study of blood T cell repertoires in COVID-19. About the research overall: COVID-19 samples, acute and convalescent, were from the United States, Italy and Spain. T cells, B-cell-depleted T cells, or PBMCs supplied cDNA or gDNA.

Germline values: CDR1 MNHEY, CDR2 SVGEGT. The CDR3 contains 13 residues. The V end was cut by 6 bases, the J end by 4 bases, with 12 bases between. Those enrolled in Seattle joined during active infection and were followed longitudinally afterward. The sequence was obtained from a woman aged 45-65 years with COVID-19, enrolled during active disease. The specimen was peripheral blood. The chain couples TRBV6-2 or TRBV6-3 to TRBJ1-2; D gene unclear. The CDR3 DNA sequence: TGTGCCAGCAGGTACCAGTTAAGCTATGGCTACACCTTC. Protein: CASRYQLSYGYTF.